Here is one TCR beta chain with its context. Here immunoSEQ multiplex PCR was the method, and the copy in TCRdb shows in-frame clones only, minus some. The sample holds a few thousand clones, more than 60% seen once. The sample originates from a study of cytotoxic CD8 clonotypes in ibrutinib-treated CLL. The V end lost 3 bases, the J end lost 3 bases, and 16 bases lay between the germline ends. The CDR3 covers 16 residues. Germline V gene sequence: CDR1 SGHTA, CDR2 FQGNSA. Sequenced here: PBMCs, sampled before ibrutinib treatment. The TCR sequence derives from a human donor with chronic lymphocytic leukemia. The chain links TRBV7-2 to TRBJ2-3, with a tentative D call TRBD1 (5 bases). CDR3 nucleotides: TGTGCCAGCAGCTTTGAGTGGGGCCCTGGGACAGATACGCAGTATTTT. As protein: CASSFEWGPGTDTQYF.